What follows describes a single T cell receptor (beta chain). Sequencing used immunoSEQ multiplex PCR; TCRdb keeps in-frame clones, though not all of them. The sample shows about 150,000 clones, approximately 85% of them seen only once. Patients from Seattle were sampled longitudinally, starting during active infection. The source of the sample is a study of blood T cell repertoires in COVID-19. Study summary: PBMCs, B-cell-depleted T cells, or T cells provided the cDNA or gDNA that made up the material.

The source of this sequence is a man in his 60s with COVID-19, enrolled during active disease. Sequenced material: peripheral blood.

CDR3 protein: CASSYGQGVDYGYTF. The CDR3 DNA is TGTGCCAGCAGTTACGGACAGGGTGTTGACTATGGCTACACCTTC. The chain links TRBV28 to TRBJ1-2, with 8 nucleotides matching TRBD1. This CDR3 comprises 15 residues. The germline V gene has CDR1 MDHEN and CDR2 SYDVKM. V lost 4 bases to trimming and J lost 3 bases; unmatched junction nucleotides: 7.